This T cell receptor (beta chain) was recovered during a study of blood T cell repertoires in COVID-19. Donors in Cohort 3 who had recovered were those with two negative PCRs, healthcare professional clearance, or resolution of their symptoms. Some clones are missing from TCRdb's copy, which holds only in-frame ones; the method was immunoSEQ multiplex PCR. The sample records over 200,000 clones, 90% being singletons. With 1 base clipped from V and 9 bases from J, the junction kept 4 bases outside the gene matches. The CDR3 contains 15 residues. Germline V CDR1 and CDR2: SGHAT, FQNNGV. The sequence was collected from a man aged 25 to 40 who had recovered from COVID-19. The genes are TRBV11-2 and TRBJ1-6, with 9 bases lining up with TRBD1. Specimen: PBMCs or T cells enriched from blood (not recorded which). The CDR3 sequence is CASSLVQGAGSPLHF. The DNA for the CDR3 is TGTGCCAGCAGCTTAGTACAGGGGGCTGGTTCACCCCTCCACTTT.